The 8 T cell receptor beta chains below all came from one sample that was sequenced in a study of control samples from healthy donors and cancer patients (TCRdb year 2020). Library generation was performed with the immunoSEQ multiplex PCR assay. The table comes from immuneACCESS by way of TCRdb, which keeps in-frame sequences with V and J called. Part of the clones is missing from these tables; in studies checked, under half for an unresolved V gene and the rest for unknown reasons. The sample table holds about 120,000 clones, of which approximately 93% were seen once. 6% to 8% of the sample goes to the ten largest clones. Sequenced input: blood. The source is a woman aged 18 to 35 in good health.

The chain couples TRBV4-1 to TRBJ1-2; 7 positions match TRBD1. The V segment lost 1 base and the J segment 3 bases; nucleotides outside the gene matches: 11. Germline V gene lookup returns CDR1 MGHRA and CDR2 YSYEKL. This CDR3 has 17 amino acids. CDR3 in amino acids: CASSQVWGQSGDYGYTF. CDR3 sequence (DNA): TGCGCCAGCAGCCAAGTATGGGGACAGTCGGGGGACTATGGCTACACCTTC.

The rearrangement links TRBV4-1 to TRBJ2-5; TRBD2 is a possible D gene (6 bases). This CDR3 has 15 amino acids. From germline, CDR1 is MGHRA and CDR2 YSYEKL. Trimming cost V 2 bases and J 4 bases, with 14 bases left between them. CDR3 residues: CASSQRNGGRETQYF. The DNA of the CDR3 is TGCGCCAGCAGCCAAAGAAACGGAGGGAGAGAGACCCAGTACTTC.

This chain links TRBV6-6 with TRBJ1-6, with D perhaps TRBD1 (5 bases). Per germline, CDR1 MNHNY and CDR2 SVGAGI (reference sequence). This CDR3 contains 14 residues. With 0 bases removed from V and 13 bases from J, the gap between germline ends came to 13 bases. The CDR3 protein is CASSYSAGGFPLHF. The CDR3 nucleotides read TGTGCCAGCAGTTACTCAGCCGGGGGGTTTCCCCTCCACTTT.

The rearrangement joins TRBV6-6 to TRBJ2-7; no definite D call. The ends were cut back, 6 bases at V and 4 bases at J, with 19 bases in the middle. This CDR3 region has 15 residues. Germline loops: CDR1 MNHNY, CDR2 SVGAGI (reference sequence). The CDR3 DNA reads TGTGCCAGCAGCGAGACTCAAAAATGGGGATACGAGCAGTACTTC. This codes for CASSETQKWGYEQYF.

This chain links TRBV6-2 or TRBV6-3 with TRBJ2-7; 8 nucleotides match TRBD1. The CDR3 length is 15 residues. V shed 4 bases and J 3 bases; nucleotides not matched to a gene: 8. The V gene's germline CDR1 is MNHEY and CDR2 SVGEGT. CDR3 in DNA: TGTGCCAGCAGTTTAAGCTCCGGGACAGGCTACGAGCAGTACTTC. Translated: CASSLSSGTGYEQYF.

This chain uses TRBV5-1 with TRBJ2-5; 12 nucleotides match TRBD1. With 6 bases clipped from V and 0 bases from J, the junction kept 6 bases outside the gene matches. The germline V gene encodes CDR1 SGHRS and CDR2 YFSETQ. The CDR3 is made up of 16 amino acids. This chain's CDR3 is CASTAGTGGYQETQYF. The CDR3 DNA sequence: TGCGCCAGCACCGCCGGGACAGGGGGCTACCAAGAGACCCAGTACTTC.

This clone appeared a single time. The chain links TRBV2 to TRBJ1-1, with D possibly being TRBD1 (6 bases). The CDR3 is made up of 12 amino acids. Deletions cut 4 bases from V and 7 bases from J, with 10 bases between. CDR1 SNHLY and CDR2 FYNNEI come from the germline V gene. The CDR3 sequence: CASSAQGLEAFF. The CDR3 region has the DNA TGTGCCAGCAGTGCACAGGGACTTGAAGCTTTCTTT.

The rearrangement links TRBV7-2 to TRBJ1-5; D unclear. Trimming shortened V by 1 base and J by 2 bases, and 6 bases separated the two germline ends. The CDR3 has 14 residues. CDR1 and CDR2 (germline): SGHTA, FQGNSA. The CDR3 DNA sequence: TGTGCCAGCAGCTTAGGGCAGGGCAATCAGCCCCAGCATTTT. This codes for CASSLGQGNQPQHF.